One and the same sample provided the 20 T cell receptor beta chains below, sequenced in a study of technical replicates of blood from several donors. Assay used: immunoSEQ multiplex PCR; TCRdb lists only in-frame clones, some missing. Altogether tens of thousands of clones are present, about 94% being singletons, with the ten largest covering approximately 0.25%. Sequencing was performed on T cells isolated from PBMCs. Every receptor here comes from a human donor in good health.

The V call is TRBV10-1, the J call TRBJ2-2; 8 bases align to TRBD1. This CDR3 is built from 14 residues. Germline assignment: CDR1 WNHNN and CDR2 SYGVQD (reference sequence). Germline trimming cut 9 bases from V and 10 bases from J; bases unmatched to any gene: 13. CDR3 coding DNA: TGCGCCAGTTCGAAAAGGACAGGGTCGGCGGAGCTGTTTTTT. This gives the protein CASSKRTGSAELFF.

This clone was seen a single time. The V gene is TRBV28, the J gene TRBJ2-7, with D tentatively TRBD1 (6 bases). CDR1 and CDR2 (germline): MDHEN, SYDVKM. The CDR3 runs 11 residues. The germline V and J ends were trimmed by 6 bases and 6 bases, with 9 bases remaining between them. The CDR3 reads CASSRTVEQYF. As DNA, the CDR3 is TGTGCCAGCAGCAGGACAGTCGAGCAGTACTTC.

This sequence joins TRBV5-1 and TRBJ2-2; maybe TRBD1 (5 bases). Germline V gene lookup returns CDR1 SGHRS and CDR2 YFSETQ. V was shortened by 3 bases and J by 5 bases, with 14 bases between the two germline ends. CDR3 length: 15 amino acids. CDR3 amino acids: CASSSQGAMTGELFF. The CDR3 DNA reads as TGCGCCAGCAGCTCCCAGGGTGCGATGACCGGGGAGCTGTTTTTT.

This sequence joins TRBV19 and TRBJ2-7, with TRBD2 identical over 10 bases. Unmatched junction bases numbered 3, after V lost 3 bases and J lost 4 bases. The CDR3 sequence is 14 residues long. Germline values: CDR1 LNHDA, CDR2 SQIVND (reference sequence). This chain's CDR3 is CASSILAGEYEQYF. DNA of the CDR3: TGTGCCAGTAGTATCCTAGCGGGAGAGTACGAGCAGTACTTC.

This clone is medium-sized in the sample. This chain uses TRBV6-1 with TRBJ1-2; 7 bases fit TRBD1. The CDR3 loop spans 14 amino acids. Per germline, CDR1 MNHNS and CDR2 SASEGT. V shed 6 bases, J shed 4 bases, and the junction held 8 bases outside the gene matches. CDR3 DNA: TGTGCCAGCAGAAAGCCAGGGGGTTCCTATGGCTACACCTTC. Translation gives CASRKPGGSYGYTF.

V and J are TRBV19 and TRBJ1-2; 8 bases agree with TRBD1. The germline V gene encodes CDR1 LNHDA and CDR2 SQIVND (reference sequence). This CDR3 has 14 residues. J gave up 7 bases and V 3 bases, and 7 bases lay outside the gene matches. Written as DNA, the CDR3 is TGTGCCAGTAGTATCCAGGGGGCTTCTGGTGGCTACACCTTC. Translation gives CASSIQGASGGYTF.

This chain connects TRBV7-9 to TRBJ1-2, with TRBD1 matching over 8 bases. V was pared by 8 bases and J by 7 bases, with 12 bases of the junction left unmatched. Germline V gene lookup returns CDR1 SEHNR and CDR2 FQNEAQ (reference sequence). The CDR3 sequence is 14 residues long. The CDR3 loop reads CASPPGGGIGGYTF. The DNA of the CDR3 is TGTGCCAGCCCCCCAGGGGGCGGGATCGGTGGCTACACCTTC.

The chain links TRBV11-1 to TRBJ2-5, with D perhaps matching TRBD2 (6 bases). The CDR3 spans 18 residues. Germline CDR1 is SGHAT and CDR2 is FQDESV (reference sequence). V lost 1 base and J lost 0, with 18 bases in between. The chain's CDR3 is CASSLGISTGDHQETQYF. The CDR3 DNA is TGTGCCAGCAGCTTAGGGATATCGACGGGGGATCACCAAGAGACCCAGTACTTC.

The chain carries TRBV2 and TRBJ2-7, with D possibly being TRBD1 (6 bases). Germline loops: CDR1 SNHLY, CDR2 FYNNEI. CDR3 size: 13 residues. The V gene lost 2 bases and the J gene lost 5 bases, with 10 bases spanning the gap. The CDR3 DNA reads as TGTGCCAGCAGTGAAACAGGGAGCCACGAGCAGTACTTC. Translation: CASSETGSHEQYF.

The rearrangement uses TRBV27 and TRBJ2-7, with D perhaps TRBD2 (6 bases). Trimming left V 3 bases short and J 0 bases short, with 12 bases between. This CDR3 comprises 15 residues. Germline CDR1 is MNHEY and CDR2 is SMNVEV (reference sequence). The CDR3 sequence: CASSFLGGSSYEQYF. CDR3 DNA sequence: TGTGCCAGCAGTTTCCTGGGGGGTAGCTCCTACGAGCAGTACTTC.

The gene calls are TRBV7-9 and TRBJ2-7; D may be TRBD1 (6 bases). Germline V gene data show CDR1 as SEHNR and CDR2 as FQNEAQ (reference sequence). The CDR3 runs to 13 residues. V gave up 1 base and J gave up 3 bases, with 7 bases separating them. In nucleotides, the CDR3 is TGTGCCAGCAGCTTAGGGGGGCACTACGAGCAGTACTTC. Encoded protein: CASSLGGHYEQYF.

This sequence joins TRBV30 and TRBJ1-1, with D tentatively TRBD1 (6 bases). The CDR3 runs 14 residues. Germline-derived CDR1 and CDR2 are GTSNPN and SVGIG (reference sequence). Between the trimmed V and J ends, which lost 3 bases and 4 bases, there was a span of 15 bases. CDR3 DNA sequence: TGTGCCTGGAGCCGAGGACAGCCAGGCACTGAAGCTTTCTTT. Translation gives CAWSRGQPGTEAFF.

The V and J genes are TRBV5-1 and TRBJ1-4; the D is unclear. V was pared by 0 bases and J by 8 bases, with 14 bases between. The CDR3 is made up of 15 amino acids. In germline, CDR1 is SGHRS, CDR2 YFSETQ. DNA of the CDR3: TGCGCCAGCAGCTTGGATTCCTGGACGGGGGAAAAACTGTTTTTT. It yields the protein CASSLDSWTGEKLFF. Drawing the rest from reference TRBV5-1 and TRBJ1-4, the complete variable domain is KAGVTQTPRYLIKTRGQQVTLSCSPISGHRSVSWYQQTPGQGLQFLFEYFSETQRNKGNFPGRFSGRQFSNSRSEMNVSTLELGDSALYLCASSLDSWTGEKLFFGSGTQLSVL.

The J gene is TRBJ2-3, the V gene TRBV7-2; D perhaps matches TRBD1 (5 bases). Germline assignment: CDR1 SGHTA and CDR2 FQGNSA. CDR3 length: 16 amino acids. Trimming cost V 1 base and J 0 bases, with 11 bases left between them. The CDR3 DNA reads TGTGCCAGCAGCTTAGAGGCGAGACAGAGCACAGATACGCAGTATTTT. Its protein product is CASSLEARQSTDTQYF.

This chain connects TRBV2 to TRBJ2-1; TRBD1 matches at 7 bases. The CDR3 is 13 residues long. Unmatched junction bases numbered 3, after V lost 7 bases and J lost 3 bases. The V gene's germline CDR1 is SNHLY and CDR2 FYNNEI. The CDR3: CASKGASYNEQFF. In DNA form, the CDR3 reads TGTGCCAGCAAGGGGGCCAGCTACAATGAGCAGTTCTTC. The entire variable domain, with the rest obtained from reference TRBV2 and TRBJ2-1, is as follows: EPEVTQTPSHQVTQMGQEVILRCVPISNHLYFYWYRQILGQKVEFLVSFYNNEISEKSEIFDDQFSVERPDGSNFTLKIRSTKLEDSAMYFCASKGASYNEQFFGPGTRLTVL.

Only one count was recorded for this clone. The CDR3 is CASSLGTSGKWGTDTQYF. The CDR3 region has the DNA TGCGCCAGCAGCCTCGGGACTAGCGGAAAGTGGGGCACAGATACGCAGTATTTT. The chain carries TRBV4-1 and TRBJ2-3; 11 bases fit TRBD2. Trimming took 4 bases from V and 1 from J; bases not matched to a gene: 10. The CDR3 is 18 residues long. Germline lookup yields CDR1 MGHRA and CDR2 YSYEKL.

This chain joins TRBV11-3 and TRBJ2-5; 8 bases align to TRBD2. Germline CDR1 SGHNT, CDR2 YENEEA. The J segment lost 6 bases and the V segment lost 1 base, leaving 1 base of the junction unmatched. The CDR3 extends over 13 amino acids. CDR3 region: CASSLGGGKTQYF. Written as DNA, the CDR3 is TGTGCCAGCAGCTTAGGCGGGGGGAAGACCCAGTACTTC.

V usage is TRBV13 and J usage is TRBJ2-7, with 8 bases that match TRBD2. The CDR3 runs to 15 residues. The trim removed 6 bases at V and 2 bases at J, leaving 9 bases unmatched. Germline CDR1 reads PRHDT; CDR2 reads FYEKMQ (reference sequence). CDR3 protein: CASRSSGTNAYEQYF. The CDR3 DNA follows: TGTGCCAGCAGGAGTAGCGGGACGAACGCCTACGAGCAGTACTTC.

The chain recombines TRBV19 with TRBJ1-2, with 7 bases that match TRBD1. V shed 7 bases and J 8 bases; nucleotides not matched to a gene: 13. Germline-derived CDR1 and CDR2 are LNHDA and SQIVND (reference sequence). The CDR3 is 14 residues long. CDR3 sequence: CASTLTGPSTGYTF. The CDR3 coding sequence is TGTGCCAGTACCTTGACAGGGCCTTCTACAGGCTACACCTTC.

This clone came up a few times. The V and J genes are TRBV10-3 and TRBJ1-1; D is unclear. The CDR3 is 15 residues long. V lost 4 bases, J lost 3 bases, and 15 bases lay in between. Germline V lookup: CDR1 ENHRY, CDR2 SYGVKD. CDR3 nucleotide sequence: TGTGCCATCAGTGGGGGTCCCCACGGGGACACTGAAGCTTTCTTT. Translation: CAISGGPHGDTEAFF.